The sequence of this T cell receptor beta chain was determined in a study of post-analysis software for immune sequencing data. Whole-study context: The disease courses spanned relapsing-remitting, secondary progressive and progressive-relapsing forms of multiple sclerosis. Study-wide points: People with multiple sclerosis had a significantly lower normalized Chao1 diversity than controls did. When patients were compared with controls, 5 or 6 TRBV segments were more frequent, TRBV5-6, TRBV5-1 and TRBV20-1 among them.

CDR3 size: 13 residues. The V and J ends lost 9 bases and 8 bases respectively, with 19 bases between them. Prepared TCR beta cDNA libraries contained unique molecular identifiers. Researchers reported roughly 510,000 cDNA molecules coming from roughly 1 to 10 million T cells. TCRdb fed the PCR reads into MiXCR, producing one record per CDR3 protein. Of around 710,000 distinct CDR3 sequences in the sample, about 45% were seen once. On this clonotype: Its specificity is unknown.

The sequence came from a girl aged 10 to 17 with multiple sclerosis. This sequence joins TRBV12-3 or TRBV12-4 and TRBJ1-2; D unresolved. The sequenced sample consisted of blood. CDR3 region: CASRALAFWGYTF. For the CDR3, the DNA is TGTGCCAGTAGGGCCCTGGCGTTCTGGGGCTACACCTTC.